The subject of this entry is one T cell receptor beta chain. What it recognizes is unknown. Vbeta (60) and Jbeta (13) primers were used in the PCR. The table came from immunoSEQ multiplex PCR; TCRdb's copy has only in-frame clones and leaves some out. Of 140,000 or so clones detected, roughly four fifths appear once; the ten largest clones hold 3.4%. This sample stems from a study of cytomegalovirus exposure and HLA in healthy donors. The overall study: Falling in the Caucasian-associated ancestry cluster were approximately 86% of 398 genotyped donors. Study-wide results and caveats: The majority of TCR sequences were rare, yet some public TCRs appeared in many donors. A list of 164 TCR beta chains associated with cytomegalovirus was given. Some V segments could not be told apart, so they were left out, TRBV6-2 and TRBV6-3 among them.

This CDR3 contains 12 residues. Trimming cost V 4 bases and J 6 bases; bases outside gene matches: 6. CDR1 is SQVTM and CDR2 is ANQGSEA in the germline V gene. The chain couples TRBV29-1 to TRBJ2-7; 7 positions agree with TRBD1. Input material: PBMCs. This clonotype was sampled from a male donor in good health and CMV-seronegative. The CDR3 DNA follows: TGCAGCGTTGCCAACGCAGGGGGCGAGCAGTACTTC. Protein sequence: CSVANAGGEQYF.